This T cell receptor beta chain was recovered during a study of T cells in Graves' hyperthyroidism and ophthalmopathy. Exclusions: uncontrolled infection, other autoimmune disease, pregnancy, lactation. This clonotype was seen a few times. Its matching antigen is unknown. RNA transcripts were the template for amplifying TCR beta CDR3 regions. A set of HTBI primers served as the primers for a first-round RT-PCR of the TCR CDR3. From the multiplex PCR reads, TCRdb called clonotypes with MiXCR, one entry per CDR3 protein. The sample holds over 700,000 distinct CDR3 sequences, approximately 36% seen once. The CDR3 is 11 residues long. V was clipped by 9 bases and J by 8 bases, with 11 bases between them. Germline V gene data show CDR1 as SGHTA and CDR2 as FQGNSA. The study, taken as a whole, reports: Most clonotypes expanded in the thyroid (above 0.001) were also present in blood. Ophthalmopathy stood apart from stable hyperthyroidism in a 13 V-J model.

The sequenced sample consisted of blood. The receptor comes from a woman between 40 and 50 years old with Graves' hyperthyroidism. J is TRBJ2-1 and V is TRBV7-2; D unresolved. In DNA, the CDR3 is TGTGCCAGGGACGATGGGGATGAGCAGTTCTTC. Its translation is CARDDGDEQFF.